The clone carrying this T cell receptor beta chain showed up many times. These data come from a study of human T cells and chemical hapten exposure. One entry per CDR3 protein, called by TCRdb with MiXCR from the RACE reads. This repertoire shows about 340,000 distinct CDR3 sequences, approximately 6.3% found once; its top ten account for roughly 7.9%. The time point is: patch test 1, 2 weeks after DPC sensitization. Regarding treatment: therapeutic diphenylcyclopropenone sensitization with weekly scalp DPC. Germline loops: CDR1 ENHRY, CDR2 SYGVKD. The CDR3 is made up of 12 amino acids. Trimming removed 10 bases from V and 7 bases from J, with 14 bases in between.

The rearrangement uses TRBV10-3 and TRBJ2-4; a possible D gene is TRBD1 (5 bases). The sequencing here drew on whole blood, taken in connection with sensitization to the hapten diphenylcyclopropenone (DPC). This TCR derives from a woman aged 18-29 years with alopecia areata. Some clones in this sample may be carry-over from other donors' samples. For the CDR3, the DNA is TGTGCCACCAAAGGGGAAGTGAACATTCAGTACTTC. The encoded protein is CATKGEVNIQYF.